This TCR beta chain was captured by sequencing in a study of blood T cell repertoires in COVID-19. Looking at the study overall: Material from acute and convalescent COVID-19 was sourced from the United States, Italy and Spain. T cells, B-cell-depleted T cells, or PBMCs provided the cDNA or gDNA that served as material.

Per the original methods: Estimated nucleated cell counts came from reference gene primer amplification. Clones were read by immunoSEQ multiplex PCR, and TCRdb kept only the in-frame ones, dropping some. That table gives V, J and clone size, and the DNA gave D and trimming. The sample lists roughly 83,000 clones, more than 75% occurring once. V was trimmed by 2 bases and J by 11 bases, leaving 13 bases between them. Germline CDR1 reads MNHNS; CDR2 reads SASEGT. CDR3 length: 14 amino acids. This clone was counted only a few times. This receptor was obtained from an elderly man with active or convalescent COVID-19. The J gene is TRBJ1-6, the V gene TRBV6-1; D call uncertain. What was sequenced was peripheral blood. CDR3 in DNA: TGTGCCAGCAGTGAATCTGCGGGCGAGGCACCCCTCCACTTT. Translation: CASSESAGEAPLHF.